A single sample is the source of the 5 T cell receptor beta chains below, sequenced in a study of multiple sclerosis patients with progressive multifocal leukoencephalopathy. Generated by immunoSEQ multiplex PCR, the TCRdb table keeps only in-frame clones and is missing some. Of roughly 30,000 clones in the sample, around 91% were seen once. Noted time point: before natalizumab initiation. Sequenced material: PBMCs. The receptors shown here come from a human donor with multiple sclerosis.

The genes are TRBV9 and TRBJ1-4; the D is unclear. This CDR3 is 17 amino acids long. Per germline, CDR1 SGDLS and CDR2 YYNGEE. V lost 6 bases to trimming and J lost 1 base, with 19 bases between them. The CDR3 loop reads CASIVSGIGKTNEKLFF. The CDR3 DNA reads as TGTGCCAGCATCGTGTCCGGGATCGGGAAAACTAATGAAAAACTGTTTTTT.

The V gene is TRBV7-6, the J gene TRBJ2-1, with 8 bases matching TRBD2. The V gene's germline CDR1 is SGHVS and CDR2 FNYEAQ. The CDR3 is 16 amino acids. With 1 base clipped from V and 4 bases from J, the junction kept 6 bases outside the gene matches. The CDR3 reads CASSLEPTSGYNEQFF. CDR3 nucleotides: TGTGCCAGCAGCTTAGAACCCACTAGCGGATACAATGAGCAGTTCTTC.

V usage is TRBV6-5 and J usage is TRBJ1-3; D possibly corresponds to TRBD1 (5 bases). The germline CDR1 and CDR2 sequences are MNHEY and SVGAGI. The CDR3 sequence is 15 residues long. V lost 6 bases to trimming and J lost 5 bases, with 17 bases between them. In DNA form, the CDR3 reads TGTGCCAGCAGCCTCGCGGGCAGGGAACGAAACACCATATATTTT. This codes for CASSLAGRERNTIYF.

This chain links TRBV30 with TRBJ2-3, with TRBD1 as a possible D gene (6 bases). V was clipped by 1 base and J by 0 bases, with 11 bases between them. Germline V gene lookup returns CDR1 GTSNPN and CDR2 SVGIG (reference sequence). The CDR3 extends over 15 amino acids. CDR3 loop: CAWSALDRSTDTQYF. CDR3 DNA: TGTGCCTGGAGTGCTTTGGACAGAAGCACAGATACGCAGTATTTT.

The V call is TRBV6-6, the J call TRBJ2-7; the match to TRBD2 covers 7 bases. V was pared by 6 bases and J by 0 bases, with 5 bases of the junction left unmatched. CDR3 length: 14 residues. CDR1 MNHNY and CDR2 SVGAGI come from the germline V gene (reference sequence). The CDR3 DNA sequence: TGTGCCAGCAGCCGCCTAGCGGTCTCCTACGAGCAGTACTTC. Translation gives CASSRLAVSYEQYF.